The present entry profiles one TCR beta chain with its context. The specificity of this receptor is unknown. Per-nucleotide qualities are absent, and no much larger clonotype sits a single base away. Per the germline V gene (reference sequence), SEHNR is the CDR1 and FQNEAQ is the CDR2. Spanning cysteine to phenylalanine, the CDR3 consists of 11 amino acids. The only DNA kept is the CDR3, 33 bases in frame from the first base. Trimming at the junction amounts to 2 bases on V and 9 bases on J, and the germline ends lie 5 bases apart. This sample was included in a study of cytomegalovirus exposure and HLA in healthy donors (dated by TCRdb to 2017 to 2019). Some background on the complete study: According to an earlier analysis of around 600 of the donors, 150 million to 200 million T cells yielded roughly 110 million unique TCR beta sequences and around 280 Gb of sequence data. An early release covering around 630 HLA-typed donors comprised 250 to 350 gigabases of sequencing data and 85 million to 100 million unique TCR sequences. The genetic ancestry cluster associated with self-reported Caucasian donors included about four fifths of the roughly 390 genotyped donors. The aim of the study was to test whether cataloging public T cell receptors could identify signatures of past pathogen exposure. The study used immunosequencing to profile the T cell repertoires of 666 subjects and linked those repertoires to cytomegalovirus serostatus. In addition to the first cohort of around 670 subjects, a separate validation cohort of approximately 130 different subjects was used. High-throughput TCR immunosequencing, statistical association of individual TCRs with disease status, and machine learning were combined to predict cytomegalovirus infection status. A later analysis re-examined previously published TCR beta repertoires from over 500 donors and added high-resolution HLA genotyping to investigate patterns of TCR occurrence. Rather than using new phenotypic data, the later analysis identified candidate immune exposures from TCR beta sequences and from how often those sequences occurred across donors. To decide whether each TCR beta V gene segment behaved as functional or pseudogenic, an earlier analysis of fewer than 750 of the donors relied on high-throughput TCR beta sequencing. Donor age, sex, ethnicity and CMV serostatus were collected together with the repertoire data. Genome-wide SNP genotypes for about three fifths of the roughly 700 donors were used in a later genetic analysis, which treated that subset as a discovery cohort. All discovery cohort repertoires had been generated using a single sequencing platform. HLA typing included class I and class II loci at four-digit resolution. The number of typed donors differed by locus: about 620-640 for A, B, C, DRB1 and DQB1; some 500 for DQA1; 606 for DPA1; and roughly 490 for DPB1. Because of strong linkage in the cohort, four or five DR-DQ haplotypes were treated as single units for association and clustering. On average, roughly 250,000 unique TCR beta nucleotide sequences were sequenced per donor among several hundred genotyped donors of the cohort, with roughly 18% of those sequences being non-productive.

Overall study outcomes, separate from this receptor: When HLA alleles, especially DR and DQ, strongly co-occurred, attributing TCR associations to individual alleles was difficult. The classifier was reported to diagnose cytomegalovirus status with high specificity and sensitivity in both the original and validation cohorts. Three of the identified cytomegalovirus-associated TCR beta chains were confirmed in vitro to be specific for cytomegalovirus antigens. According to a later analysis, most CMV-associated TCR beta chains appeared to be HLA-restricted, and the HLA associations seemed to be driven largely by CMV exposure. Over 15 rarely observed V segments, including chromosome 9 orphons, were excluded from the earlier analysis of several hundred of the donors because counts were too low. A further reported finding was that TCR beta sequences accurately predicted the HLA-A and HLA-B alleles for most subjects in the first cohort. Several of the top co-occurrence clusters appeared to be linked to parvovirus B19, influenza, CMV and Epstein-Barr virus, according to a later analysis. The study gave a list of roughly 150 TCR beta chains associated with cytomegalovirus. A cluster of highly shared sequence variants was judged likely to be a technical artifact of the sequencing pipeline. HLA typing was unavailable for some donors at each locus, so association tests used only the typed subset. The presence/absence analyses assumed that sequencing depth was roughly uniform across donors, and that assumption may not be true. In a later analysis, the rate of TCR association differed among HLA loci, with DRB1 alleles having the most associated TCRs and HLA-C alleles having the fewest. In an earlier analysis of roughly 560 of the donors, most TCR beta V segments were observed in productive rearrangements about 87% or about 30% of the time, broadly matching IMGT annotations. Linkage disequilibrium might explain the correlated functional status among segregating V segments, but an unknown experimental factor could not be excluded. In a later analysis, HLA-associated TCR beta chains were found to be more clonally expanded and to have lower generation probabilities than equally common non-associated chains. V-gene and J-gene trimming of TCR beta chains was associated with a missense DCLRE1C variant in a later genetic analysis, and the association was replicated in an independent cohort. For the cohort, immune exposure information was limited to CMV serostatus. Compared with the roughly 670-donor mean, donors in an Asian-associated ancestry cluster had fewer N-insertions in productive TCRs, according to a later genetic analysis. A later analysis associated 15,000 to 20,000 TCR beta sequences with specific HLA alleles at a false discovery rate of 0.05. This cohort had only TCR beta chains sequenced, and the lack of alpha or paired-chain data limited which features could be detected. According to the authors, the approach could potentially be generalized to other disease states and immunological phenotypes. Because the 87-base-pair reads could not distinguish some IMGT-functional V segments, including TRBV6-2 and TRBV6-3, those segments were excluded. While some public TCRs were present in many individuals, most TCR sequences turned up only very rarely across donors.

The library came from the immunoSEQ multiplex PCR assay. For the multiplex PCR, a mixture combining 60 forward primers for TCR Vbeta segments and 13 reverse primers for TCR Jbeta segments was used. Amplification of the CDR3 region of rearranged TCR beta genes was performed with a multiplex PCR assay on genomic DNA. Amplified TCR beta libraries were sequenced as 87-base-pair reads on the Illumina HiSeq System. The paper's processing steps were these. Across the 670 or so repertoires, a later analysis counted approximately 75 million unique TCR beta chains, approximately 12 million of which were shared by at least two donors. Raw reads were error-corrected and collapsed into unique sequences with a nearest-neighbor algorithm that merged closely related sequences to remove PCR and sequencing errors. To assign V, D and J gene segments, CDR3 sequences were aligned to IMGT reference sequences. Each retained sequence needed at least a six-nucleotide match to both a V gene segment and a J gene segment. A rearrangement counted as productive if the CDR3 had no stop codons and remained in frame with V and J, and every other rearrangement counted as non-productive. CDR3 was defined according to IMGT convention as the region running from the second conserved V-encoded cysteine to the conserved J-encoded phenylalanine. Sequences without an unambiguous match to a single V gene segment were excluded from the earlier analysis of about 600 of the donors. In an earlier analysis of 587 of the donors, V segments were called functional above 56.7% productive rearrangements and were called segregating when the between-donor standard deviation exceeded 5%. To diagnose cytomegalovirus status from the catalog of TCR beta chain sequences, a statistical classification framework was built. In a later analysis, V and J genes were assigned by comparing TCR nucleotide sequences against IMGT/GENE-DB human TR gene sequences. In a later analysis, CDR3 sequences and most-parsimonious VDJ recombination scenarios were assigned using the TCRdist pipeline. In a later analysis, each TCR beta chain was defined by its CDR3 amino acid sequence together with its V-gene family, and reads lacking a unique V-gene family were excluded. A later analysis removed roughly 590 highly shared, low-generation-probability nucleotide sequences to deal with suspected cross-contamination and a sequencing artifact. For each public chain, a later analysis derived a clonal expansion index from normalized ranks of inferred template counts within each repertoire. In a later analysis, generation probabilities were computed with a VDJ recombination model fitted to out-of-frame rearrangements, and the resulting probabilities were checked against IGoR. In a later analysis, TCR-TCR, TCR-HLA and TCR-CMV co-occurrence was scored with hypergeometric tests, and a repertoire-size bias correction was applied to TCR pairs. To estimate false discovery rates, a later analysis permuted the HLA or CMV assignments 20 times. In a later analysis, co-occurring TCRs were grouped using DBSCAN, and TCRdist sequence similarity was added for clustering within HLA-allele-positive subsets. Repertoires with fewer than 30,000 or more than 120,000 public chains were left out of co-occurrence clustering, as were five repertoires with anomalous nucleotide sharing. Here the immuneACCESS table is served through TCRdb, limited to in-frame sequences with V and J called. Missing clones are a known gap in these copies; in checked studies unresolved V genes cover under half, and the rest lacks a known reason. V and J calls and clone size are as listed in that table; D and trimming were resolved from the DNA. The sample table shows around 150,000 clones, and more than 75% are seen once. Roughly 10% of the sample goes to the ten largest clones.

The cohort comprised 666 healthy bone marrow donors. At the time of sampling, all cohort members were nominally healthy, though unrecorded immune exposures were likely present. The donor was CMV seropositive and belonged to the group of 250 to 300 seropositive cohort members. Every donor gave a peripheral blood sample, and the peripheral blood mononuclear cells from that sample were used for TCR beta sequencing. The Qiagen DNeasy Blood Extraction Kit was used to extract genomic DNA from the blood cell samples. The rearrangement joined TRBV7-9 to TRBJ2-1; the D gene remains uncertain. This receptor was taken from a man in his late teens or twenties in good health and CMV-seropositive. Sequencing used PBMCs. The bases read TGTGCCAGCAGCTTATCCAGTGAGCAGTTCTTC. This encodes CASSLSSEQFF.